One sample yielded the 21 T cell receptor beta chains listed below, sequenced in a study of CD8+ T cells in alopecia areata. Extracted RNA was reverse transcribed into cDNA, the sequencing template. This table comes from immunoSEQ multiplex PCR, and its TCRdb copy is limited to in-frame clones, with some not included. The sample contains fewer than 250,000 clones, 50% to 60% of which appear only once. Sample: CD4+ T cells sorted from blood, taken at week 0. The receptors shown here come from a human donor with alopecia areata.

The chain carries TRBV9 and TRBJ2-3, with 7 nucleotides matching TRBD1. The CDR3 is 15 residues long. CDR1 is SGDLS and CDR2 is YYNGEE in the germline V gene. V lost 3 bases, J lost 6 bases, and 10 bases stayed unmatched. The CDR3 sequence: CASSASGTAPDTQYF. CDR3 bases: TGTGCCAGCAGCGCCTCCGGGACAGCGCCCGATACGCAGTATTTT. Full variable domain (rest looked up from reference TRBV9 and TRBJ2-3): DSGVTQTPKHLITATGQRVTLRCSPRSGDLSVYWYQQSLDQGLQFLIQYYNGEERAKGNILERFSAQQFPDLHSELNLSSLELGDSALYFCASSASGTAPDTQYFGPGTRLTVL.

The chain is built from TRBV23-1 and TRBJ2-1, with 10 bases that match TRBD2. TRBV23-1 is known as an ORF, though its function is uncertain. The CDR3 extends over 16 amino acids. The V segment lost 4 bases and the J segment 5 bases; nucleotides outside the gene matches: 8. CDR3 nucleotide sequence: TGCGCCAGCAGTCGGTGGGCTAGCGGGAGCCACAATGAGCAGTTCTTC. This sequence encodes CASSRWASGSHNEQFF.

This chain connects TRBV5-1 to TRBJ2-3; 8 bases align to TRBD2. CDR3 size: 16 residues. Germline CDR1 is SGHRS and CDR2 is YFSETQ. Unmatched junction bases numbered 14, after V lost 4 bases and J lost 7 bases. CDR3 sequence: CASSVVIGGAANTQYF. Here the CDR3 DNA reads TGCGCCAGCAGCGTGGTCATCGGGGGGGCCGCAAATACGCAGTATTTT. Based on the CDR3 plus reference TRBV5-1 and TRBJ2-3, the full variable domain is KAGVTQTPRYLIKTRGQQVTLSCSPISGHRSVSWYQQTPGQGLQFLFEYFSETQRNKGNFPGRFSGRQFSNSRSEMNVSTLELGDSALYLCASSVVIGGAANTQYFGPGTRLTVL.

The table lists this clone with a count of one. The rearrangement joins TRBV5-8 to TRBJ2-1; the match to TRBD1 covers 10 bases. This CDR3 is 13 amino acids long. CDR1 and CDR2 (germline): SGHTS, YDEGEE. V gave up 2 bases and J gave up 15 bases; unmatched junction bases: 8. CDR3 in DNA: TGTGCCAGCAGCTTTGGACAGGGGGATTCTCGGTTCTTC. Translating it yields CASSFGQGDSRFF.

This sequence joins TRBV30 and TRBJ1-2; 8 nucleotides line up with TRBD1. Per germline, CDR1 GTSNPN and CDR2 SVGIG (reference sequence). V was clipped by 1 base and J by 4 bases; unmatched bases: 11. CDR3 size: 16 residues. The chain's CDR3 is CAWSGTGHYYPYGYTF. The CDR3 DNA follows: TGTGCCTGGAGTGGGACAGGGCACTATTACCCCTATGGCTACACCTTC.

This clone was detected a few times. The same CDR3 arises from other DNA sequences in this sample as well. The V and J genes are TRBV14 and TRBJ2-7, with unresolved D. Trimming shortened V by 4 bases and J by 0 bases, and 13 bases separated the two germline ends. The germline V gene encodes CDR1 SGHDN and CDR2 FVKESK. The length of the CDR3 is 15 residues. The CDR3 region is CASSREIGPSYEQYF. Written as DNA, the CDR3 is TGTGCCAGCAGCCGGGAAATTGGGCCCTCCTACGAGCAGTACTTC.

In nucleotides, the CDR3 is TGTGCCAGCTCACCACTTAGCGCTGGGGCCAACGTCCTGACTTTC. It specifies CASSPLSAGANVLTF. The J gene is TRBJ2-6, the V gene TRBV18; possibly TRBD2 for D (5 bases). The CDR3 extends over 15 amino acids. The germline V and J ends were trimmed by 1 base and 2 bases, with 6 bases remaining between them. CDR1 is KGHSH and CDR2 is LQKENI in the germline V gene.

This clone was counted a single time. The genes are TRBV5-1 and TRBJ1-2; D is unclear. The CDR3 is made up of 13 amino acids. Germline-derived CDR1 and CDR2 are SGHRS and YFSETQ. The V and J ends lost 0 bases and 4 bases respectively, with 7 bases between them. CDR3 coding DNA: TGCGCCAGCAGCTTGGACAGCTTCTATGGCTACACCTTC. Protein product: CASSLDSFYGYTF.

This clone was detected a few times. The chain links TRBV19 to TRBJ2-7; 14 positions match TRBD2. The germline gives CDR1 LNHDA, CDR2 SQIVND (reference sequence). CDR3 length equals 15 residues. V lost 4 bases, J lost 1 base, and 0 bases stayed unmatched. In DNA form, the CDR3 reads TGTGCCAGTAGTAGGACTAGCGGGGGGTCCTACGAGCAGTACTTC. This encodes CASSRTSGGSYEQYF.

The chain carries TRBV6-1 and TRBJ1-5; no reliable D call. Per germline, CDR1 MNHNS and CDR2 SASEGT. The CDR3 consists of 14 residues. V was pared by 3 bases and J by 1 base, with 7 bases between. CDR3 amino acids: CASSEVQSNQPQHF. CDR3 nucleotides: TGTGCCAGCAGTGAGGTCCAGAGCAATCAGCCCCAGCATTTT.

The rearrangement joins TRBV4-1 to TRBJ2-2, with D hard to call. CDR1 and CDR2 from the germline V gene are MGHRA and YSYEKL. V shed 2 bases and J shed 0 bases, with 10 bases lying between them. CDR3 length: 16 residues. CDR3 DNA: TGCGCCAGCAGCCAATCGGCCTACGCGAACACCGGGGAGCTGTTTTTT. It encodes CASSQSAYANTGELFF.

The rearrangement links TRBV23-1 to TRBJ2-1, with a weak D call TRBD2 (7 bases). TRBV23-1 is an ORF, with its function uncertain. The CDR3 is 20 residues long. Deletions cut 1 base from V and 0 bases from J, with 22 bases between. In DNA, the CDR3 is TGCGCCAGCAGTCAATATCACAGGGAGGGGTCTAGGAGCTCCTACAATGAGCAGTTCTTC. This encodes CASSQYHREGSRSSYNEQFF.

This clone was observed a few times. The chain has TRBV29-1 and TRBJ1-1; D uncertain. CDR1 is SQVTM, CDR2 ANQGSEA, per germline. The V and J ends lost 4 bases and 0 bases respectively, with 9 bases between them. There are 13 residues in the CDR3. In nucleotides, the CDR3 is TGCAGCGTTGTCGTGAGTATGAACACTGAAGCTTTCTTT. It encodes CSVVVSMNTEAFF.

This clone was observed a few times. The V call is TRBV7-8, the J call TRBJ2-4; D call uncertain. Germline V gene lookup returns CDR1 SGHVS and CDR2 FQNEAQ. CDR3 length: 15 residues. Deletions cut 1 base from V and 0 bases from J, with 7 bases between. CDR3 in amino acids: CASSLDGIAKNIQYF. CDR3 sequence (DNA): TGTGCCAGCAGCTTAGATGGCATAGCCAAAAACATTCAGTACTTC.

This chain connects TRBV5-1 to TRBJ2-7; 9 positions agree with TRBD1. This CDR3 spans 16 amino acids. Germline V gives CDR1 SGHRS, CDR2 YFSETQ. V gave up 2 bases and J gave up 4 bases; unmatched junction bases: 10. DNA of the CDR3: TGCGCCAGCAGCTTTGGGACAGGGAACAGTGTGTACGAGCAGTACTTC. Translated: CASSFGTGNSVYEQYF.

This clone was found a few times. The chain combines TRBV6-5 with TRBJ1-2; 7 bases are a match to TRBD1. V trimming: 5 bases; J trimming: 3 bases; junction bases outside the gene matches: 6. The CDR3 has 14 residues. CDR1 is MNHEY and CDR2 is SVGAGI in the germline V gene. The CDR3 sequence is CASSGRQGYYGYTF. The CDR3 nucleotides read TGTGCCAGCAGTGGGCGACAGGGCTACTATGGCTACACCTTC.

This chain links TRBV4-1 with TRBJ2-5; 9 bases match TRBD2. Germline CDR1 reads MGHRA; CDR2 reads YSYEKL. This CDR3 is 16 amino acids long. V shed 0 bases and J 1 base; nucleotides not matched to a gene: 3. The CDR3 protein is CASSQDLAGLQETQYF. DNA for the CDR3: TGCGCCAGCAGCCAAGATCTAGCGGGACTCCAAGAGACCCAGTACTTC.

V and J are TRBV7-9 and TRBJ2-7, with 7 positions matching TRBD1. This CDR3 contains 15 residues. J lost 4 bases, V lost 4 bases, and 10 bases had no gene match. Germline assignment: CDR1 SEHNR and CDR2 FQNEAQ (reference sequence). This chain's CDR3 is CASSSPERGRYEQYF. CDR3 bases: TGTGCCAGCAGCTCCCCGGAGAGGGGGCGGTACGAGCAGTACTTC.

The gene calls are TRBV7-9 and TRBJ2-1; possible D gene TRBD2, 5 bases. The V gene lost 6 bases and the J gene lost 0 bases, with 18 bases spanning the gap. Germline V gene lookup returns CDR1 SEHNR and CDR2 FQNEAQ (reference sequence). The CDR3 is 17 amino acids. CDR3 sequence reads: CASSLRGLTSSYNEQFF. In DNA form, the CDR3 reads TGTGCCAGCAGTCTAAGAGGCCTAACTAGCTCCTACAATGAGCAGTTCTTC. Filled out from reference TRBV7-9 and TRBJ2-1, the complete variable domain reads DTGVSQNPRHKITKRGQNVTFRCDPISEHNRLYWYRQTLGQGPEFLTYFQNEAQLEKSRLLSDRFSAERPKGSFSTLEIQRTEQGDSAMYLCASSLRGLTSSYNEQFFGPGTRLTVL.

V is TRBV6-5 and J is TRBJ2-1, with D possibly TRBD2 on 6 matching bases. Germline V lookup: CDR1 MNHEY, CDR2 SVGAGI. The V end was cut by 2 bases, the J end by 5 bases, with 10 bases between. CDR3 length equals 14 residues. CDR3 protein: CASSYVGTHNEQFF. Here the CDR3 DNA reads TGTGCCAGCAGTTACGTGGGGACTCACAATGAGCAGTTCTTC.

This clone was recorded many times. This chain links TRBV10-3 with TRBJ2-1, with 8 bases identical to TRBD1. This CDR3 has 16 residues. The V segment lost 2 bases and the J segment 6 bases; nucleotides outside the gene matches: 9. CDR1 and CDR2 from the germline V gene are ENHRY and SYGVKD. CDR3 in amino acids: CAISENSDRAINEQFF. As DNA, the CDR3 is TGTGCCATCAGTGAGAATTCGGACAGGGCCATCAATGAGCAGTTCTTC.